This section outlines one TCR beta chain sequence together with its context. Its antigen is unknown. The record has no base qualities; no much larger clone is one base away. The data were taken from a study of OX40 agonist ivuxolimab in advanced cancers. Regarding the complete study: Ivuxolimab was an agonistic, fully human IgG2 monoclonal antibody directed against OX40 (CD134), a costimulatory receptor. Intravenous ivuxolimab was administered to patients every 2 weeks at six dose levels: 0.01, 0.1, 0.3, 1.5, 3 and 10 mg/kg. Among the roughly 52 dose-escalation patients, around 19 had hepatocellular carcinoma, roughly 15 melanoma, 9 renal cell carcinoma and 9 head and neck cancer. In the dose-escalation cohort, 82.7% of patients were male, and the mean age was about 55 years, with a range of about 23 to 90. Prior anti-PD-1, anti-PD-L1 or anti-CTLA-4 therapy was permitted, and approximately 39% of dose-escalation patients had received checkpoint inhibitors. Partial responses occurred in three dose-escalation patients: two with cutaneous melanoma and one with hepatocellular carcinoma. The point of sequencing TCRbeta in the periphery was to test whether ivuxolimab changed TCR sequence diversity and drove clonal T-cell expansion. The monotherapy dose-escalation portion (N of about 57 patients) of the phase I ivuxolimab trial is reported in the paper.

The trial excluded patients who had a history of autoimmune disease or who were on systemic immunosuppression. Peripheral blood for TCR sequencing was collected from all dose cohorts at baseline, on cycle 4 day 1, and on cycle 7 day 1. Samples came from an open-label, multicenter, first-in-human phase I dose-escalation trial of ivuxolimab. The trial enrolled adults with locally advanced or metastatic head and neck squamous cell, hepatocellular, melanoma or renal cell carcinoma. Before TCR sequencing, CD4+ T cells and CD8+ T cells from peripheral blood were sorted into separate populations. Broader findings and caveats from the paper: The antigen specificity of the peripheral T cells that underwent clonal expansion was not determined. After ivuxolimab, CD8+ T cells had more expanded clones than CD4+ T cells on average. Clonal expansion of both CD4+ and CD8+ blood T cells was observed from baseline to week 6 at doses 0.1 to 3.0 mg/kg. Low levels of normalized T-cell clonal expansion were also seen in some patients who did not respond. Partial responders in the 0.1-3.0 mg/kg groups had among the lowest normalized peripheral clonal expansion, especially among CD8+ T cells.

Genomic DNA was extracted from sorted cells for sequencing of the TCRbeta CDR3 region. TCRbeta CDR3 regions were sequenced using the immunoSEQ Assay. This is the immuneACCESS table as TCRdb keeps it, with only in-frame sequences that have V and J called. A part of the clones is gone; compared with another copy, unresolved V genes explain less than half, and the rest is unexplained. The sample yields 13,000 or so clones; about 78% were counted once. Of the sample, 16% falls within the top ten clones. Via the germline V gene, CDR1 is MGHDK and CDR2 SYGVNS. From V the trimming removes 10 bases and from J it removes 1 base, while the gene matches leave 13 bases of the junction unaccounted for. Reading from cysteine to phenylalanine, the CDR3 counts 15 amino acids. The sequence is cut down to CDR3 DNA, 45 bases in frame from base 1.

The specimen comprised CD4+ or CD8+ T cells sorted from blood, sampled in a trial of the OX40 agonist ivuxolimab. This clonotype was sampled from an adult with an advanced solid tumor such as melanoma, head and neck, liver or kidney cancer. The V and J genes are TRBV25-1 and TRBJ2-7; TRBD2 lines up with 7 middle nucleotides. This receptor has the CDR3 CATSLVGGLSYEQYF. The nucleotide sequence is TGTGCCACCTCCCTTGTCGGGGGGTTGTCCTACGAGCAGTACTTC.